These T cell receptor beta chains were read from a single sample in a study of human T cells and chemical hapten exposure. Each CDR3 protein is one row after TCRdb ran MiXCR on the RACE reads. The data show some 400,000 distinct CDR3 sequences, 4.8% seen once. The sequencing used whole blood, collected in connection with sensitization to the hapten diphenylcyclopropenone (DPC). The origin of the receptors is a woman aged 45-65 years with alopecia areata. Some clones in this sample may be carry-over from other donors' samples. CDR3s leave out the opening cysteine and the closing phenylalanine or tryptophan.

v_call cdr3_length cdr3_aa
TRBV5-1 11 ATTTGMNTEAF
TRBV12-3/TRBV12-4 14 ASSARTVLTVNTIY
TRBV7-2 10 ASSSQMGTQY
TRBV7-9 15 ASSLSMGFSSGNTIY
TRBV2 19 ASSDAQPGQVIPAGANVLT
TRBV18 12 ASSPQPYNSPLH
TRBV6-2/TRBV6-3 10 ASSYATQPQH
TRBV4-3 15 ASTGTSGRKEFHEQY
TRBV15 12 ATDRAKGANVLT
TRBV4-3 14 ASGASGSRGTDTQY
TRBV4-1 15 ASSQDKGPMNADTQY
TRBV12-3/TRBV12-4 13 ASSAPRGSTYEQY
TRBV18 12 ASSPWWGADTQY
TRBV7-2 12 ASSPVGGRKTQY
TRBV14 12 ASSQGGSGNEQF
TRBV2 14 ASSGTGISGANVLT
TRBV6-1 12 ASGDRESNQPQH